This passage covers 5 T cell receptor beta chains from one sample sequenced in a study of shared clonotypes between healthy human individuals. Assay: immunoSEQ multiplex PCR; the TCRdb copy retains only in-frame clones and omits some. The data show about 2.2 million clones, with around 93% seen just once and under 2% held by the top ten. Naive CD8 cells comprised CD45RO-negative, CCR7-positively selected cells, excluding terminally differentiated effector memory CD45RA+ cells. Source material: naive CD8+ T cells from PBMCs. All receptors come from a man aged 18 to 30 in good health. Some clones in this sample may be carry-over from other donors' samples.

This clone appeared a single time. The CDR3 spells CASSLSRADGYTF. CDR3 sequence (DNA): TGTGCCAGCAGCTTGTCCAGGGCGGATGGCTACACCTTC. This chain joins TRBV5-4 and TRBJ1-2; perhaps TRBD1 as D (5 bases). Germline-derived CDR1 and CDR2 are SGHNT and YYREEE (reference sequence). The V end lost 1 base, the J end lost 6 bases, and 10 bases lay between the germline ends. CDR3 length: 13 amino acids.

This rearrangement joins TRBV7-7 to TRBJ2-5; the match to TRBD1 covers 10 bases. The CDR3 totals 15 residues. J lost 5 bases, V lost 5 bases, and 8 bases had no gene match. CDR1 and CDR2 (germline): SSHAT, FNYEAQ (reference sequence). CDR3 nucleotides: TGTGCCAGCAGCCGAGACAGGGGGCTCCGGGAGACCCAGTACTTC. The encoded protein is CASSRDRGLRETQYF.

The rearrangement links TRBV7-2 to TRBJ2-2, with D perhaps assigned TRBD1 or TRBD2 (6 bases each). The length of the CDR3 is 16 residues. Trimming removed 4 bases at V and 2 bases at J, with 14 bases between. Germline CDR1 and CDR2: SGHTA and FQGNSA. CDR3 DNA: TGTGCCAGCAGCTATAGGGGGAGGATCAACACCGGGGAGCTGTTTTTT. Its translation is CASSYRGRINTGELFF.

The V gene is TRBV29-1, the J gene TRBJ2-1; D gene uncertain. In germline, CDR1 is SQVTM, CDR2 ANQGSEA. Between the trimmed V and J ends, which lost 5 bases and 2 bases, there was a span of 16 bases. The CDR3 is 15 amino acids. CDR3 amino acids: CSVSGGLGTYNEQFF. CDR3 coding DNA: TGCAGCGTTTCAGGTGGTTTGGGGACCTACAATGAGCAGTTCTTC.

The chain recombines TRBV7-8 with TRBJ2-7; 11 nucleotides match TRBD2. This CDR3 spans 16 amino acids. Germline V lookup: CDR1 SGHVS, CDR2 FQNEAQ. V shed 3 bases and J 4 bases; nucleotides not matched to a gene: 8. Here the CDR3 reads CASSLVLAGAGYEQYF. Written as DNA, the CDR3 is TGTGCCAGCAGCTTGGTACTAGCGGGAGCAGGGTACGAGCAGTACTTC.